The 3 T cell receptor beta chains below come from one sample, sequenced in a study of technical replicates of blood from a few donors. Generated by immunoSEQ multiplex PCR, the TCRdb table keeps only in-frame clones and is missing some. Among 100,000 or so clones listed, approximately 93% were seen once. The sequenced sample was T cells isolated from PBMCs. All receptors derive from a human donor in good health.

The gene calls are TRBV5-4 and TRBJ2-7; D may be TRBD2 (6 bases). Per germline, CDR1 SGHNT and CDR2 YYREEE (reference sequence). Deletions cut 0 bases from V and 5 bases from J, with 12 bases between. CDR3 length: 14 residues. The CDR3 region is CASSLVGLTDEQYF. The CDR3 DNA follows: TGTGCCAGCAGCTTGGTGGGACTGACGGACGAGCAGTACTTC.

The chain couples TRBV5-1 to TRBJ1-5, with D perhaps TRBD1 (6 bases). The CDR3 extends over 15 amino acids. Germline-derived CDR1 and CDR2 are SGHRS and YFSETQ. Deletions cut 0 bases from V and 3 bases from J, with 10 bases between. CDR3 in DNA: TGCGCCAGCAGCTTGGCCACAGGGTCCAATCAGCCCCAGCATTTT. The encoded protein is CASSLATGSNQPQHF. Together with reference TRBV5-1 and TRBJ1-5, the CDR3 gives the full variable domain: KAGVTQTPRYLIKTRGQQVTLSCSPISGHRSVSWYQQTPGQGLQFLFEYFSETQRNKGNFPGRFSGRQFSNSRSEMNVSTLELGDSALYLCASSLATGSNQPQHFGDGTRLSIL.

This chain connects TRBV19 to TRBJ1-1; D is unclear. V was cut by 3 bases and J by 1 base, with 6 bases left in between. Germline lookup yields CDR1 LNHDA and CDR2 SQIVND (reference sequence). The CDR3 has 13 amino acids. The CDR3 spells CASSIGQNTEAFF. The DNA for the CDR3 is TGTGCCAGTAGTATTGGCCAGAACACTGAAGCTTTCTTT.